Presented here are 29 T cell receptor beta chains from one specimen sequenced in a study of naive and memory T cell subsets. The study's findings and limits: Naive repertoires, especially CD8, held a few larger clonotypes, possibly memory cells re-expressing CD45RA.

The beta constant-region primer was an equimolar mix of two oligonucleotides covering TRBC1 and TRBC2. Four rounds of PCR amplified the ligated cDNA using nested alpha and beta constant-region primers plus SP2. TCRdb fed the UMI-ligation and nested PCR reads into MiXCR, producing one record per CDR3 protein. The sample yields 120,000 to 150,000 distinct CDR3 sequences, approximately 21% seen once. For these receptors, no antigen is known. Material for sequencing was naive CD8+ T cells from blood. These receptors were collected from a human donor in good health.

In its sample, this clonotype was seen a few times. The rearrangement joins TRBV12-5 to TRBJ2-3; D possibly corresponds to TRBD2 (7 bases). The CDR3 covers 18 residues. From germline, CDR1 is LGHNT and CDR2 FRNRAP. The ends were cut back, 0 bases at V and 6 bases at J, with 22 bases in the middle. The CDR3 nucleotides are TGTGCTAGTGGTTTGGTACGGGGGGCTAGCCCCCCAGCGGATACGCAGTATTTT. Translating it yields CASGLVRGASPPADTQYF.

A note on this clonotype: Being one base from a much bigger clone, this may be a read error. The chain joins TRBV28 to TRBJ2-3, with D possibly matching TRBD2 (6 bases). CDR1 and CDR2 from the germline V gene are MDHEN and SYDVKM. The CDR3 totals 16 residues. V lost 4 bases to trimming and J lost 6 bases, with 20 bases between them. CDR3 protein: CASSSLGGNSGDTQYF. The DNA of the CDR3 is TGTGCCAGCAGTTCCCTTGGGGGGAACTCAGGGGATACGCAGTATTTT.

V gene TRBV14 combines with J gene TRBJ1-2, with D possibly TRBD1 on 6 matching bases. Germline CDR1 SGHDN, CDR2 FVKESK. The CDR3 totals 15 residues. Trimming left V 0 bases short and J 1 base short, with 9 bases between. This chain's CDR3 is CASSQDGGLNYGYTF. The DNA of the CDR3 is TGTGCCAGCAGCCAAGATGGGGGGCTTAACTATGGCTACACCTTC.

This clonotype has more than one count but fewer than ten. The chain carries TRBV7-9 and TRBJ1-3; no firm D call. The V gene lost 6 bases and the J gene lost 4 bases, with 16 bases spanning the gap. Germline loops: CDR1 SEHNR, CDR2 FQNEAQ (reference sequence). There are 15 residues in the CDR3. CDR3 coding DNA: TGTGCCAGCAGTTCACCTTTGCCCACGGGAAACACCATATATTTT. Protein: CASSSPLPTGNTIYF.

The chain links TRBV27 to TRBJ1-5, with D uncertain. Trimming left V 5 bases short and J 6 bases short, with 11 bases between. Germline CDR1 MNHEY, CDR2 SMNVEV (reference sequence). This CDR3 is 13 amino acids long. The CDR3 is CASSLGRSQPQHF. The CDR3 bases are TGTGCCAGCAGTCTTGGGCGGAGTCAGCCCCAGCATTTT.

This sequence joins TRBV7-8 and TRBJ2-1; 8 nucleotides agree with TRBD2. V trimming: 4 bases; J trimming: 3 bases; junction bases outside the gene matches: 8. CDR3 length equals 16 residues. CDR1 and CDR2 from the germline V gene are SGHVS and FQNEAQ. This chain's CDR3 is CASSWLRGGDYNEQFF. Here the CDR3 DNA reads TGTGCCAGCAGCTGGCTTCGGGGGGGGGACTACAATGAGCAGTTCTTC.

V usage is TRBV11-2 and J usage is TRBJ2-3; D gene uncertain. CDR3 length equals 12 residues. Germline CDR1 and CDR2: SGHAT and FQNNGV. The V end lost 5 bases, the J end lost 2 bases, and 5 bases lay between the germline ends. CDR3 loop: CASSTVTDTQYF. In DNA, the CDR3 is TGTGCCAGCAGCACCGTCACAGATACGCAGTATTTT. Together with reference TRBV11-2 and TRBJ2-3, the CDR3 gives the full variable domain: EAGVAQSPRYKIIEKRQSVAFWCNPISGHATLYWYQQILGQGPKLLIQFQNNGVVDDSQLPKDRFSAERLKGVDSTLKIQPAKLEDSAVYLCASSTVTDTQYFGPGTRLTVL.

Ten or more counts support this clonotype. The chain links TRBV3-1 to TRBJ1-1, with TRBD1 as a possible D gene (6 bases). In germline, CDR1 is LGHDT, CDR2 YNNKEL (reference sequence). The V and J ends lost 3 bases and 7 bases respectively, with 15 bases between them. CDR3 size: 14 residues. The CDR3 sequence: CASSHIQGRGEAFF. For the CDR3, the DNA is TGTGCCAGCAGCCACATACAGGGTCGGGGTGAAGCTTTCTTT.

This clonotype was found a few times. Compared with germline, one end of the junction differs, possibly owing to a read error. The chain links TRBV7-7 to TRBJ2-5; D is possibly TRBD1 or TRBD2 (5 bases each). The CDR3 extends over 14 amino acids. Germline loops: CDR1 SSHAT, CDR2 FNYEAQ (reference sequence). The CDR3 bases are TGTGCTAGCAGCTCCCGGGACCCCCAAGAGACCCAGTACTTC. Residues: CASSSRDPQETQYF.

This chain joins TRBV10-2 and TRBJ2-7, with D unclear. This CDR3 spans 16 amino acids. Germline loops: CDR1 WSHSY, CDR2 SAAADI. Trimming removed 0 bases at V and 1 base at J, with 13 bases between. The CDR3: CASSESLSGRSYEQYF. In nucleotides, the CDR3 is TGCGCCAGCAGTGAGTCATTGTCCGGACGATCCTACGAGCAGTACTTC.

This clonotype was seen more than once but under ten times. The genes are TRBV7-9 and TRBJ2-7, with 7 bases that match TRBD2. The CDR3 is 16 residues long. Trimming cost V 5 bases and J 2 bases; bases outside gene matches: 12. Germline CDR1 SEHNR, CDR2 FQNEAQ (reference sequence). The CDR3 bases are TGTGCCAGCAGCCACAATGAGCGGGACCCCACCTACGAGCAGTACTTC. It is translated as CASSHNERDPTYEQYF.

This clonotype has just a few counts. The V gene is TRBV6-5, the J gene TRBJ2-7, with no clear D. V dropped 4 bases and J dropped 3 bases, with 13 bases sitting between them. The V gene's germline CDR1 is MNHEY and CDR2 SVGAGI. This CDR3 is 14 amino acids long. CDR3 DNA sequence: TGTGCCAGCAGTTTGGGTTTCAGCAACTACGAGCAGTACTTC. Amino acids: CASSLGFSNYEQYF.

This clonotype was recorded a few times. V is TRBV29-1 and J is TRBJ1-1; unclear D gene. CDR1 and CDR2 (germline): SQVTM, ANQGSEA. With 6 bases removed from V and 6 bases from J, the gap between germline ends came to 8 bases. The CDR3 totals 10 residues. CDR3 in DNA: TGCAGCGTGACTCTTTCTGAAGCTTTCTTT. It yields the protein CSVTLSEAFF.

This clonotype was counted ten times or more. The chain links TRBV27 to TRBJ2-7; 12 bases match TRBD2. Germline CDR1 is MNHEY and CDR2 is SMNVEV (reference sequence). This CDR3 is 15 amino acids long. After removal of 5 bases from V and 7 bases from J, the junction contained 9 bases not matched to a gene. CDR3 sequence (DNA): TGTGCCAGCAGTCCGCTAGCGGGAGGGCCGAGAGAGCAGTACTTC. Residues: CASSPLAGGPREQYF.

This clonotype was observed a handful of times. This chain connects TRBV2 to TRBJ1-1; D is unresolved. The CDR3 is 13 amino acids. Trimming cost V 4 bases and J 0 bases, with 6 bases left between them. In germline, CDR1 is SNHLY, CDR2 FYNNEI. CDR3 sequence reads: CASSVSVNTEAFF. The DNA for the CDR3 is TGTGCCAGCAGTGTCTCCGTGAACACTGAAGCTTTCTTT.

This clonotype was observed a few times. V and J are TRBV28 and TRBJ2-7; tentative D call: TRBD1 (6 bases). The CDR3 spans 11 residues. V was pared by 5 bases and J by 7 bases, with 9 bases between. The germline CDR1 and CDR2 sequences are MDHEN and SYDVKM. CDR3 residues: CASSPGQEQYF. In DNA, the CDR3 is TGTGCCAGCAGTCCTGGACAGGAGCAGTACTTC.

Regarding this clonotype: Germline and junction disagree at one end, which may indicate a read error. The chain recombines TRBV13 with TRBJ2-3; D might be TRBD1 (6 bases). CDR1 is PRHDT and CDR2 is FYEKMQ in the germline V gene (reference sequence). The CDR3 is 12 amino acids. Here the CDR3 reads CASSVGGYTQYF. CDR3 coding DNA: TGTGCCAGCAGCGTAGGGGGTTACACGCAGTATTTT.

This clonotype was detected a few times. The chain is built from TRBV30 and TRBJ1-1; tentatively, D is TRBD1 (5 bases). V lost 3 bases and J lost 3, with 17 bases in between. In germline, CDR1 is GTSNPN, CDR2 SVGIG (reference sequence). There are 15 residues in the CDR3. The CDR3 is CAWRVEEGLYTEAFF. The CDR3 DNA follows: TGTGCCTGGAGGGTGGAGGAGGGGTTATACACTGAAGCTTTCTTT. The full variable domain, completed using reference TRBV30 and TRBJ1-1, is SQTIHQWPATLVQPVGSPLSLECTVEGTSNPNLYWYRQAAGRGLQLLFYSVGIGQISSEVPQNLSASRPQDRQFILSSKKLLLSDSGFYLCAWRVEEGLYTEAFFGQGTRLTVV.

This chain uses TRBV29-1 with TRBJ2-7, with a tentative D call TRBD2 (7 bases). This CDR3 spans 16 amino acids. The germline gives CDR1 SQVTM, CDR2 ANQGSEA. The ends were cut back, 6 bases at V and 5 bases at J, with 26 bases in the middle. The chain's CDR3 is CSVGRPRGRGEDEQYF. CDR3 nucleotides: TGCAGCGTCGGGAGGCCCAGGGGCAGGGGAGAGGACGAGCAGTACTTC.

This chain connects TRBV6-2 or TRBV6-3 to TRBJ2-1; possible D gene TRBD1, 6 bases. Per germline, CDR1 MNHEY and CDR2 SVGEGT. V was clipped by 0 bases and J by 10 bases, with 10 bases between them. There are 13 residues in the CDR3. For the CDR3, the DNA is TGTGCCAGCAGTTACTCCCAGGGGTGGGAGCAGTTCTTC. Its protein product is CASSYSQGWEQFF.

This clonotype was observed a few times. The rearrangement uses TRBV12-3 or TRBV12-4 and TRBJ1-1; D not certain. The V gene lost 1 base and the J gene lost 7 bases, with 10 bases spanning the gap. This CDR3 has 13 residues. CDR3 DNA: TGTGCCAGCAGTTTAGTTGTTAGGGATGAAGCTTTCTTT. Protein product: CASSLVVRDEAFF.

The J gene is TRBJ2-1, the V gene TRBV28, with 7 positions matching TRBD2. There are 15 residues in the CDR3. CDR1 is MDHEN and CDR2 is SYDVKM in the germline V gene. J gave up 2 bases and V 4 bases, and 5 bases lay outside the gene matches. The CDR3 spells CASSSRLAPYNEQFF. The CDR3 bases are TGTGCCAGCAGTTCCAGACTAGCTCCCTACAATGAGCAGTTCTTC.

The J gene is TRBJ1-2, the V gene TRBV27, with 8 nucleotides matching TRBD1. Germline CDR1 MNHEY, CDR2 SMNVEV (reference sequence). J was trimmed by 0 bases and V by 5 bases; bases with no gene match: 2. CDR3 length: 14 amino acids. The CDR3 protein is CASSPTGANYGYTF. The DNA of the CDR3 is TGTGCCAGCAGTCCGACAGGGGCTAACTATGGCTACACCTTC.

This clonotype was observed once. The V and J genes are TRBV14 and TRBJ2-1; 7 bases agree with TRBD2. V was pared by 5 bases and J by 10 bases, with 14 bases of the junction left unmatched. The germline V gene encodes CDR1 SGHDN and CDR2 FVKESK. CDR3 length: 15 residues. For the CDR3, the DNA is TGTGCCAGCAGCAGCTACCGAGGGAGGGGATGGGAGCAGTTCTTC. Protein: CASSSYRGRGWEQFF.

This clonotype was seen more than once but under ten times. The chain has TRBV28 and TRBJ1-2; perhaps TRBD1 as D (5 bases). The V gene lost 3 bases and the J gene lost 4 bases, with 12 bases spanning the gap. Germline V gene lookup returns CDR1 MDHEN and CDR2 SYDVKM. This CDR3 is built from 14 residues. The CDR3 DNA follows: TGTGCCAGCAGTTTGCAGGGCTGGGCCTATGGCTACACCTTC. Translated: CASSLQGWAYGYTF.

This clonotype was observed a single time. J is TRBJ2-1 and V is TRBV30, with 7 bases identical to TRBD1. J lost 12 bases, V lost 2 bases, and 7 bases had no gene match. The CDR3 length is 12 residues. Germline V CDR1 and CDR2: GTSNPN, SVGIG (reference sequence). The CDR3 protein is CAWSLGGAMQFF. The CDR3 DNA is TGTGCCTGGAGTCTAGGGGGCGCGATGCAGTTCTTC.

The chain joins TRBV6-2 or TRBV6-3 to TRBJ1-2, with unresolved D. Germline CDR1 is MNHEY and CDR2 is SVGEGT. Trimming took 6 bases from V and 6 from J, leaving 14 bases between them. The CDR3 has 13 residues. CDR3 nucleotides: TGTGCCAGCAGCGTGGTAACCGGCGATGGCTACACCTTC. Its translation is CASSVVTGDGYTF.

The V call is TRBV9, the J call TRBJ2-1; D is unclear. V was cut by 2 bases and J by 4 bases, with 13 bases left in between. CDR1 and CDR2 from the germline V gene are SGDLS and YYNGEE. This CDR3 contains 15 residues. CDR3 loop: CASSVSRVPYNEQFF. In DNA form, the CDR3 reads TGTGCCAGCAGCGTGTCCCGAGTCCCGTACAATGAGCAGTTCTTC. Full variable domain (remainder filled in from reference TRBV9 and TRBJ2-1): DSGVTQTPKHLITATGQRVTLRCSPRSGDLSVYWYQQSLDQGLQFLIQYYNGEERAKGNILERFSAQQFPDLHSELNLSSLELGDSALYFCASSVSRVPYNEQFFGPGTRLTVL.

V and J are TRBV29-1 and TRBJ1-2; a possible D gene is TRBD1 (5 bases). Germline assignment: CDR1 SQVTM and CDR2 ANQGSEA. The CDR3 covers 12 residues. V lost 6 bases and J 4 bases, leaving 12 bases between the germline ends. DNA of the CDR3: TGCAGCGTGGGGGTTGGCCCCTATGGCTACACCTTC. Protein sequence: CSVGVGPYGYTF.